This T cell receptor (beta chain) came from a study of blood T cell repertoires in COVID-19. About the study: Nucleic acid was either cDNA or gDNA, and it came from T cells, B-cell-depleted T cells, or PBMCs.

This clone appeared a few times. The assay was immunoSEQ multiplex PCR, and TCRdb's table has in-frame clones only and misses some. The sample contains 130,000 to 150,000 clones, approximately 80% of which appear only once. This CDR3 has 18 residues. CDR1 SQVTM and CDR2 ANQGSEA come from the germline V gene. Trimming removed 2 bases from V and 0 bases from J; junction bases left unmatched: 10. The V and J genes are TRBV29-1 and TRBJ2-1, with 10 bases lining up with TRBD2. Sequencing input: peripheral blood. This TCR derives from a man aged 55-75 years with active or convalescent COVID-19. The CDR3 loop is CSVERYLAGDNSYNEQFF. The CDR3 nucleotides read TGCAGCGTTGAAAGGTATCTAGCGGGAGACAACTCCTACAATGAGCAGTTCTTC.